Described below is a single T cell receptor (beta chain) sequence and its context. The antigen remains undetermined. Germline values: CDR1 MGHRA, CDR2 YSYEKL. The CDR3 has 21 residues. Losses at the gene ends were 3 bases for V and 2 bases for J; bases not matched to a gene: 24. Primers for the PCR totalled 60 Vbeta and 13 Jbeta. Only in-frame clones appear in the TCRdb table, and some are missing; sequencing was by immunoSEQ multiplex PCR. The sample records around 67,000 clones, approximately 67% being singletons. This specimen comes from a study of cytomegalovirus exposure and HLA in healthy donors. Study findings and constraints: Reports described diagnosis of cytomegalovirus status by the classifier as highly specific and sensitive. A highly shared variant cluster was judged a likely technical artifact.

The chain links TRBV4-1 to TRBJ2-5; 7 bases match TRBD2. This TCR was sampled from a woman aged 30 to 39 in good health and CMV-seronegative. Sequenced: PBMCs. In DNA form, the CDR3 reads TGCGCCAGCAGCCACCCAGGGTTTACGCGGACTAGAGGGGTGAATCAAGAGACCCAGTACTTC. Protein sequence: CASSHPGFTRTRGVNQETQYF.